These 4 T cell receptor beta chains were all obtained from the same sample, sequenced in a study of T cells in Graves' hyperthyroidism and ophthalmopathy (dated by TCRdb to 2018 to 2020). Libraries were constructed by multiplex PCR. The sequencing machine was an Illumina HiSeq 2000. Amplification of TCR beta CDR3 regions was carried out from RNA transcripts. The first round of RT-PCR for the TCR CDR3 was performed with the HTBI primer set and the Qiagen OneStep RT-PCR kit. TCRdb trimmed public reads at Q25 via fastp, called clones via MiXCR and kept in-frame beta chains. Merged by CDR3 protein, the rows form single entries marked with the most common genes and DNA. In all, the sample holds fewer than 750,000 distinct CDR3 sequences, and 13% to 15% of those were seen once. Approximately 13% of the sample is taken by the ten largest. The source material was blood. These receptors originate from a woman aged 45-65 years with Graves' ophthalmopathy.

V is TRBV6-2 or TRBV6-3 and J is TRBJ1-5; 8 bases align to TRBD1. Germline V lookup: CDR1 MNHEY, CDR2 SVGEGT. The V gene end was trimmed by 5 bases and the J gene end by 5 bases; junction bases not matched to a gene: 5. CDR3 length equals 14 residues. The DNA for the CDR3 is TGTGCCAGCAGTAAGTCGACAGGGGATCAGCCCCAGCATTTT. This encodes CASSKSTGDQPQHF.

The DNA for the CDR3 is TGTGCCAGCAGTTTCCGGATTTCGAACTATGGCTACACCTTC. Translated, it gives CASSFRISNYGYTF. The chain has TRBV28 and TRBJ1-2; no firm D call. Trimming pared 3 bases from V and 2 bases from J, leaving 10 bases between. Germline V gene data show CDR1 as MDHEN and CDR2 as SYDVKM. The CDR3 loop spans 14 amino acids.

This clonotype was seen ten or more times. This chain uses TRBV2 with TRBJ1-2, with no clear D. The CDR3 is 13 amino acids. Trimming left V 6 bases short and J 6 bases short, with 14 bases between. Germline lookup yields CDR1 SNHLY and CDR2 FYNNEI. This CDR3 reads CASRETPKDGYTF. The DNA of the CDR3 is TGTGCCAGCAGAGAGACCCCGAAGGATGGCTACACCTTC.

This chain uses TRBV7-8 with TRBJ2-5; no firm D call. CDR1 is SGHVS, CDR2 FQNEAQ, per germline. The CDR3 covers 15 residues. V was trimmed by 5 bases and J by 5 bases, leaving 18 bases between them. The CDR3 DNA follows: TGTGCCAGCAGCCAAGATCATATGTTGAGTGAGACCCAGTACTTC. This sequence encodes CASSQDHMLSETQYF.